These T cell receptor beta chains were read from a single sample in a study of blood T cell repertoires in COVID-19. Clones were read by immunoSEQ multiplex PCR, and TCRdb kept only the in-frame ones, dropping some. Seen here are fewer than 250,000 clones, approximately 86% observed once, and the top ten hold 3% to 4%. The sample taken for sequencing was PBMCs or T cells enriched from blood (not recorded which). These receptors all stem from a woman aged 40 to 50 with acute COVID-19. Each CDR3 is given with its conserved first and last residue.

j_call | v_call | cdr3_aa
TRBJ1-1 | TRBV3-1/TRBV3-2 | CASSPPLGGSLLPHTEAFF
TRBJ2-3 | TRBV19 | CATWSGSGADTQYF
TRBJ1-4 | TRBV6-2/TRBV6-3 | CASSSPLSPNEKLFF
TRBJ2-1 | TRBV6-1 | CASSGPWTSGTNEQFF
TRBJ2-4 | TRBV25-1 | CASSEPDRKLAKNIQYF
TRBJ2-2 | TRBV11-2 | CASSFIAFLNTGELFF
TRBJ2-4 | TRBV6-2/TRBV6-3 | CASSRDNLLAKNIQYF
TRBJ1-4 | TRBV5-1 | CASSFGQGREKLFF
TRBJ2-2 | TRBV27 | CASSLGWDSNTGELFF
TRBJ2-7 | TRBV3-1/TRBV3-2 | CASSRLSGTGYYEQYF
TRBJ2-1 | TRBV7-8 | CASSLVPQGWRQFF
TRBJ2-7 | TRBV11-2 | CASSLGEGPSYEQYF
TRBJ2-1 | TRBV13 | CASSNFLEGQFF
TRBJ1-1 | TRBV14 | CASSQEDRGAEAFF
TRBJ1-2 | TRBV28 | CASSPIGGGYGYTF
TRBJ2-3 | TRBV9 | CANAGADTQYF
TRBJ1-1 | TRBV27 | CASKYRDRGTTEAFF
TRBJ2-6 | TRBV2 | CASSEIKRGSSGANVLTF
TRBJ2-3 | TRBV28 | CASSGVAGEGGTDTQYF
TRBJ1-3 | TRBV18 | CASSPPVPKGNTIYF
TRBJ1-1 | TRBV10-3 | CAISLGEFAEAFF
TRBJ2-6 | TRBV28 | CASTTPARGSSGANVLTF
TRBJ2-2 | TRBV23-1 | CASSRARANTGELFF
TRBJ2-1 | TRBV11-2 | CASSPSVGAGEGKFF
TRBJ2-5 | TRBV6-1 | CASSEEILAEETQYF
TRBJ1-4 | TRBV11-2 | CASTNLGGNEKLFF
TRBJ1-2 | TRBV19 | CASTSTGGVNYGYTF
TRBJ1-1 | TRBV2 | CASSSLRQENTEAFF
TRBJ2-1 | TRBV14 | CASSQDYLAGVDEQFF
TRBJ1-5 | TRBV28 | CASSFTRGTGTGNQPQHF
TRBJ1-6 | TRBV7-3 | CASSSRAGDNSPLHF
TRBJ2-5 | TRBV13 | CASSLPNGSGQETQYF
TRBJ1-1 | TRBV7-9 | CASRQVPNTEAFF
TRBJ1-2 | TRBV5-1 | CASSYRGVNYGYTF
TRBJ2-7 | TRBV27 | CASSRSSGTSSTYEQYF
TRBJ2-1 | TRBV6-4 | CASSGSSSNEQFF
TRBJ2-7 | TRBV7-9 | CASSSPRQYEQYF
TRBJ2-1 | TRBV24-1 | CATSDAGTSGYNEQFF
TRBJ2-7 | TRBV28 | CASSFSHNYEQYF
TRBJ1-2 | TRBV28 | CASSSYKDRVLYGYTF
TRBJ1-1 | TRBV20-1 | CSARYNNEAFF
TRBJ2-1 | TRBV28 | CASTGDWGRGEQFF
TRBJ2-5 | TRBV5-3 | CARSLRPHGEQETQYF
TRBJ1-2 | TRBV4-1 | CASSQAPAGNYGYTF
TRBJ2-3 | TRBV4-1 | CASSPAAGGGDTQYF
TRBJ1-2 | TRBV14 | CASTPAGVTDLGGYTF
TRBJ1-5 | TRBV4-2 | CASSADRGSNQPQHF
TRBJ2-7 | TRBV11-2 | CASTSGQTYEQYF